This T cell receptor beta chain was sequenced for a study of blood T cell repertoires in COVID-19. Germline-derived CDR1 and CDR2 are SGHVS and FQNEAQ. This CDR3 has 14 residues. The V segment lost 3 bases and the J segment 6 bases; nucleotides outside the gene matches: 7. Profiled with immunoSEQ multiplex PCR; TCRdb holds only in-frame clones, not every one. This table holds roughly 220,000 clones, 85% to 90% found once. Sequencing was carried out using peripheral blood. This TCR was sampled from a woman in her forties or fifties with COVID-19, enrolled during active disease. The V gene is TRBV7-8, the J gene TRBJ1-1; 7 bases are a match to TRBD1. The CDR3 region has the DNA TGTGCCAGCAGCTTTTTAAAGGGACAGTCTGAAGCTTTCTTT. Amino acid sequence: CASSFLKGQSEAFF.